The clone carrying this T cell receptor (beta chain) was seen more than once but under ten times. Its antigen remains unknown. Germline V gene lookup returns CDR1 SGHRS and CDR2 YFSETQ. The V gene end was trimmed by 5 bases and the J gene end by 6 bases; junction bases not matched to a gene: 2. The length of the CDR3 is 14 residues. From 5'RACE with constant-segment primers came TCR alpha and TCR beta cDNA libraries that carried sample barcodes and UMIs. TCRdb redid the calling of the 5' RACE reads with MiXCR, one entry per CDR3 protein. The sample includes about half a million distinct CDR3 sequences, 15% to 20% of them seen just once. This entry belongs to a study of T-cell memory formation after mild COVID-19. About the study: Clustering of TCRs was largely donor specific. General study findings and limits: CM and EM subsets held most contracting CD4+ clones; EMRA held CD8+ ones. Pre-infection memory showed some responding clones, and this suggested that cross-reactive memory joined.

The chain employs TRBV5-1 and TRBJ2-1; 13 bases are shared with TRBD2. This TCR came from an adult woman who had mild COVID-19 (a few samples of this study predate the infection). Cell type and time point are not known. Sequenced sample: PBMCs or a T cell subset sorted from them (not recorded which). Written as DNA, the CDR3 is TGCGCCAGCAGACTAGCGGGAGGGAGCAATGAGCAGTTCTTC. Translating it yields CASRLAGGSNEQFF.